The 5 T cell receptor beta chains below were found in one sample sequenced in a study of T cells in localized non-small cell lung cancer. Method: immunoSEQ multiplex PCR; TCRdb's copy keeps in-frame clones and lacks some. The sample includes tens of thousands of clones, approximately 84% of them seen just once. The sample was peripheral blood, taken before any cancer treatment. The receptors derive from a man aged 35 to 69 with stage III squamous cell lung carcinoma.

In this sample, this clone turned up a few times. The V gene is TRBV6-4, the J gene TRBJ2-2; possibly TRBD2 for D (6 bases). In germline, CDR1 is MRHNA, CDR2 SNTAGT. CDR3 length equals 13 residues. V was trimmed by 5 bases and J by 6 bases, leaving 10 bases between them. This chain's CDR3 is CASSRDWAGELFF. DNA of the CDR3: TGTGCCAGCAGTCGGGACTGGGCCGGGGAGCTGTTTTTT.

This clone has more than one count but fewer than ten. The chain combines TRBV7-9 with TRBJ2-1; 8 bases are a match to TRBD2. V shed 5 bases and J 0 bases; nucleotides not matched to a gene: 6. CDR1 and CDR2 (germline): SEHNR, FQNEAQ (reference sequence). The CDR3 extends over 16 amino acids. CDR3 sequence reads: CASSPAGALSYNEQFF. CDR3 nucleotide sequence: TGTGCCAGCAGCCCAGCGGGGGCCCTCTCCTACAATGAGCAGTTCTTC.

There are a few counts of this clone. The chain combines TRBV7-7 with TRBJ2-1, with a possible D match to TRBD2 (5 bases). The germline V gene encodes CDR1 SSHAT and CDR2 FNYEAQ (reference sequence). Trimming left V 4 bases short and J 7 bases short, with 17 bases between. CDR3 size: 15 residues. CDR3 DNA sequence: TGTGCCAGCAGCTCCACGGGGTCACCGGGGAATGAGCAGTTCTTC. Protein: CASSSTGSPGNEQFF.

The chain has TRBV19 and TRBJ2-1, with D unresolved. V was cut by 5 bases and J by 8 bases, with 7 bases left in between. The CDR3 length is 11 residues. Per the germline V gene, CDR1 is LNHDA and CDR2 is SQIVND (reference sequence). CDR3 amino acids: CASSLWDEQFF. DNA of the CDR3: TGTGCCAGTAGTCTTTGGGATGAGCAGTTCTTC.

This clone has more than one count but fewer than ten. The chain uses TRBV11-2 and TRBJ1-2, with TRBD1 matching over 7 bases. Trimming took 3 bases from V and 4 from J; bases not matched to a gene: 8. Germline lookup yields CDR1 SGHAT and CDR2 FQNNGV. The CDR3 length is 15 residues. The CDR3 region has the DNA TGTGCCAGCAGCTTGTCCGGGACAGAACCCTATGGCTACACCTTC. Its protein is CASSLSGTEPYGYTF.